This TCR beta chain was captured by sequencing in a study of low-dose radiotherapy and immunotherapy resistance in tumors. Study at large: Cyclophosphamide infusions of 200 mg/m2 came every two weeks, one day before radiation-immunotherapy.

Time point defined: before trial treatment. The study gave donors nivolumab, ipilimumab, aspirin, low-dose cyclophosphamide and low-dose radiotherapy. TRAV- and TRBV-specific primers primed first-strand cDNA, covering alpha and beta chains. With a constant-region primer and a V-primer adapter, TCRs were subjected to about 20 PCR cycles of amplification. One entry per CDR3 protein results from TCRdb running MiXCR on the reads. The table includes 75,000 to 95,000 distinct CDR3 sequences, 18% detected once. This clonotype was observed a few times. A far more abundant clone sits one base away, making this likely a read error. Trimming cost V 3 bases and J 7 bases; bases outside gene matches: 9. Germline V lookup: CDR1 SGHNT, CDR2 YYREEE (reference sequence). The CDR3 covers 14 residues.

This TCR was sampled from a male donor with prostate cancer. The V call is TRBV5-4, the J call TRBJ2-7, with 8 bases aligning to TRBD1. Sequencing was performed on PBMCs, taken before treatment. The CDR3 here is CASSSGTGVNEQYF. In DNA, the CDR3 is TGTGCCAGCAGCTCCGGGACAGGAGTCAATGAGCAGTACTTC.